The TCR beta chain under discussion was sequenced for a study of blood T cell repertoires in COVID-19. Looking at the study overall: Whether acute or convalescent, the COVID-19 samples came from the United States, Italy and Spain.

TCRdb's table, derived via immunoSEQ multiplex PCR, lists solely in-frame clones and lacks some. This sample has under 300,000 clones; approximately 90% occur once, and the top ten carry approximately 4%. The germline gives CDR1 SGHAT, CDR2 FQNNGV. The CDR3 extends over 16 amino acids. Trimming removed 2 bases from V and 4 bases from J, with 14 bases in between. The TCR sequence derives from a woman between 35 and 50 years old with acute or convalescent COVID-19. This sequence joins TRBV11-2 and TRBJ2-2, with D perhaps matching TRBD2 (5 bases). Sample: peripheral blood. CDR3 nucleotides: TGTGCCAGCAGCTTAACTAGGTCCCTCGCCACCGGGGAGCTGTTTTTT. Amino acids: CASSLTRSLATGELFF.